These 23 T cell receptor beta chains share one sample of origin, sequenced in a study of identical twins. TCRdb analysed the 5' RACE reads with MiXCR anew, one entry per CDR3 protein. The sample consists of 400,000 to 650,000 distinct CDR3 sequences, 20% to 25% of them appearing once. These data were also reused for a study on T cells expressing NK-cell markers.

Material for sequencing was CD4+ T cells sorted from blood. The receptor set was obtained from a young woman in good health.

There are a few counts of this clonotype. V is TRBV20-1 and J is TRBJ2-7, with no clear D. V shed 6 bases and J shed 2 bases, with 5 bases lying between them. CDR1 and CDR2 from the germline V gene are DFQATT and SNEGSKA (reference sequence). The CDR3 is made up of 10 amino acids. The CDR3 spells CSAGPYEQYF. CDR3 DNA: TGCAGTGCCGGACCCTACGAGCAGTACTTC.

V usage is TRBV6-5 and J usage is TRBJ2-1, with D possibly being TRBD2 (5 bases). There are 19 residues in the CDR3. V was cut by 0 bases and J by 1 base, with 19 bases left in between. CDR1 and CDR2 (germline): MNHEY, SVGAGI. The CDR3 DNA reads as TGTGCCAGCAGTTACTCCCCACGGGGTTTTTCGGTGTCCTACAATGAGCAGTTCTTC. Its protein is CASSYSPRGFSVSYNEQFF.

This clonotype occurred a few times. V gene TRBV12-3 or TRBV12-4 combines with J gene TRBJ2-1; either TRBD1 or TRBD2 may fit D (5 bases each). This CDR3 spans 14 amino acids. The ends were cut back, 3 bases at V and 6 bases at J, with 12 bases in the middle. The CDR3: CASSFTQGVNEQFF. The CDR3 nucleotides are TGTGCCAGCAGTTTCACCCAGGGAGTCAATGAGCAGTTCTTC.

This chain links TRBV11-2 with TRBJ2-7, with D perhaps being TRBD1 or TRBD2 (7 bases each). The CDR3 loop spans 18 amino acids. Trimming shortened V by 4 bases and J by 0 bases, and 22 bases separated the two germline ends. Germline lookup yields CDR1 SGHAT and CDR2 FQNNGV. CDR3 sequence (DNA): TGTGCCAGCAGCTCGAGCCCGAGACAGGGACTAAACTCCTACGAGCAGTACTTC. Amino acid sequence: CASSSSPRQGLNSYEQYF. Together with reference TRBV11-2 and TRBJ2-7, the CDR3 gives the full variable domain: EAGVAQSPRYKIIEKRQSVAFWCNPISGHATLYWYQQILGQGPKLLIQFQNNGVVDDSQLPKDRFSAERLKGVDSTLKIQPAKLEDSAVYLCASSSSPRQGLNSYEQYFGPGTRLTVT.

The chain uses TRBV20-1 and TRBJ2-4, with D unresolved. Germline CDR1 reads DFQATT; CDR2 reads SNEGSKA (reference sequence). Trimming shortened V by 1 base and J by 4 bases, and 5 bases separated the two germline ends. This CDR3 contains 12 residues. CDR3 in DNA: TGCAGTGCTAGAGTCACGAAAAACATTCAGTACTTC. Residues: CSARVTKNIQYF.

The V call is TRBV12-3 or TRBV12-4, the J call TRBJ2-1; the match to TRBD2 covers 13 bases. This CDR3 has 18 residues. The V and J ends lost 0 bases and 6 bases, in that order; junction bases with no gene match: 8. DNA for the CDR3: TGTGCCAGCAGTTTAGCCGGAGGACTAGCGGGAGTATCCAATGAGCAGTTCTTC. It yields the protein CASSLAGGLAGVSNEQFF.

The chain recombines TRBV5-1 with TRBJ1-5; the D is unclear. The germline V and J ends were trimmed by 0 bases and 7 bases, with 17 bases remaining between them. This CDR3 is built from 16 residues. Germline CDR1 and CDR2: SGHRS and YFSETQ. For the CDR3, the DNA is TGCGCCAGCAGCTTGGGCAGCCCTAACACAAGACAGCCCCAGCATTTT. This translates into CASSLGSPNTRQPQHF.

This chain connects TRBV12-3 or TRBV12-4 to TRBJ2-1; D unclear. Trimming left V 2 bases short and J 10 bases short, with 6 bases between. The CDR3 totals 11 residues. The CDR3 is CASSLRIEQFF. CDR3 bases: TGTGCCAGCAGTTTACGGATAGAGCAGTTCTTC.

This chain connects TRBV29-1 to TRBJ2-1; 11 bases are a match to TRBD2. The CDR3 extends over 12 amino acids. Unmatched junction bases numbered 5, after V lost 6 bases and J lost 10 bases. CDR1 SQVTM and CDR2 ANQGSEA come from the germline V gene. This chain's CDR3 is CSVRGTSGEQFF. The DNA of the CDR3 is TGCAGCGTGCGGGGGACTAGCGGAGAGCAGTTCTTC.

The chain links TRBV20-1 to TRBJ2-3, with D perhaps matching TRBD1 or TRBD2 (5 bases each). Germline V CDR1 and CDR2: DFQATT, SNEGSKA (reference sequence). This CDR3 has 13 residues. Trimming pared 2 bases from V and 4 bases from J, leaving 10 bases between. The chain's CDR3 is CSARRDEADTQYF. The CDR3, as DNA: TGCAGTGCTAGACGGGACGAGGCAGATACGCAGTATTTT.

This clonotype was detected a few times. The chain employs TRBV6-5 and TRBJ2-1, with D possibly matching TRBD2 (6 bases). V gave up 0 bases and J gave up 0 bases, with 9 bases separating them. Germline values: CDR1 MNHEY, CDR2 SVGAGI. The CDR3 is 16 residues long. CDR3 nucleotides: TGTGCCAGCAGTTACTCTAGCGGCCTCTCCTACAATGAGCAGTTCTTC. This sequence encodes CASSYSSGLSYNEQFF.

This clonotype has just a few counts. The chain uses TRBV29-1 and TRBJ1-1; possible D gene TRBD1, 5 bases. Trimming took 5 bases from V and 6 from J, leaving 16 bases between them. The CDR3 sequence is 13 residues long. The germline V gene encodes CDR1 SQVTM and CDR2 ANQGSEA. For the CDR3, the DNA is TGCAGCGTTTCGACAGTCTGGGTAGCTGAAGCTTTCTTT. This gives the protein CSVSTVWVAEAFF. The variable domain in full, completed from reference TRBV29-1 and TRBJ1-1, reads SAVISQKPSRDICQRGTSLTIQCQVDSQVTMMFWYRQQPGQSLTLIATANQGSEATYESGFVIDKFPISRPNLTFSTLTVSNMSPEDSSIYLCSVSTVWVAEAFFGQGTRLTVV.

The chain carries TRBV29-1 and TRBJ1-1; D remains ambiguous. CDR1 is SQVTM and CDR2 is ANQGSEA in the germline V gene. Trimming cost V 7 bases and J 5 bases, with 14 bases left between them. This CDR3 has 12 amino acids. The CDR3: CSATPGKTEAFF. CDR3 nucleotide sequence: TGCAGCGCGACACCGGGGAAGACTGAAGCTTTCTTT.

The chain combines TRBV20-1 with TRBJ1-2; tentative D call: TRBD1 (5 bases). Trimming took off 6 bases at V and 4 bases at J, with 18 bases between the two ends. The length of the CDR3 is 14 residues. The germline CDR1 and CDR2 sequences are DFQATT and SNEGSKA (reference sequence). The CDR3: CSALHTGTLYGYTF. The CDR3 bases are TGCAGTGCCCTCCACACCGGGACCCTCTATGGCTACACCTTC.

The chain combines TRBV6-2 or TRBV6-3 with TRBJ2-1; 13 bases agree with TRBD2. Trimming removed 6 bases from V and 10 bases from J; junction bases left unmatched: 6. CDR1 MNHEY and CDR2 SVGEGT come from the germline V gene. This CDR3 contains 14 residues. The CDR3 loop reads CASRLAGGPAEQFF. CDR3 coding DNA: TGTGCCAGCAGACTAGCGGGGGGGCCGGCCGAGCAGTTCTTC.

CDR3 region: CASCSRGSFNTSTDTQYF. CDR3 DNA sequence: TGTGCTAGCTGTTCGAGGGGATCCTTTAATACTAGCACAGATACGCAGTATTTT. The chain employs TRBV12-5 and TRBJ2-3; D could derive from TRBD1 or TRBD2 (5 bases each). Germline V lookup: CDR1 LGHNT, CDR2 FRNRAP. CDR3 length: 18 amino acids. With 9 bases removed from V and 0 bases from J, the gap between germline ends came to 25 bases.

This clonotype showed up just a few times. This CDR3 fails to terminate in the conserved phenylalanine or tryptophan, so it likely reflects a read error. It is unclear where the CDR3 begins or ends on the DNA, so no DNA is shown, and the CDR3 is as TCRdb lists it. V is TRBV6-1 and J is TRBJ1-2; the table's D call TRBD1 went unverified against the DNA. CDR1 and CDR2 (germline): MNHNS, SASEGT. The CDR3 comprises 12 residues, both ends counted. Here the CDR3 reads CASTSGTGKQTG.

The V gene is TRBV5-1, the J gene TRBJ2-7; 8 bases match TRBD2. V was pared by 4 bases and J by 7 bases, with 13 bases of the junction left unmatched. The CDR3 is 15 amino acids. The germline V gene encodes CDR1 SGHRS and CDR2 YFSETQ. The DNA for the CDR3 is TGCGCCAGCAGCCGGATAGCGGGGCACCTACGGGAGCAGTACTTC. This codes for CASSRIAGHLREQYF. Drawing the rest from reference TRBV5-1 and TRBJ2-7, the complete variable domain is KAGVTQTPRYLIKTRGQQVTLSCSPISGHRSVSWYQQTPGQGLQFLFEYFSETQRNKGNFPGRFSGRQFSNSRSEMNVSTLELGDSALYLCASSRIAGHLREQYFGPGTRLTVT.

This chain joins TRBV4-2 and TRBJ1-4; tentatively, D is TRBD1 (6 bases). The CDR3 extends over 15 amino acids. Trimming took off 1 base at V and 3 bases at J, with 9 bases between the two ends. Germline V CDR1 and CDR2: LGHNA, YNFKEQ. The CDR3 DNA follows: TGTGCCAGCAGCCAAGTAGAGGGGGCTAATGAAAAACTGTTTTTT. The encoded protein is CASSQVEGANEKLFF.

This chain connects TRBV21-1 to TRBJ2-7; TRBD2, the table's D call, was not compared with the DNA. TRBV21-1 is a pseudogene segment. The CDR3 is made up of 14 amino acids. CDR3 in DNA: TGTGCCAGCAGCGCGACACCCTCTGCCTACGAGCAGTACTTC. Translation: CASSATPSAYEQYF.

This clonotype was observed many times. J is TRBJ1-1 and V is TRBV20-1; perhaps TRBD1 as D (6 bases). The CDR3 is 15 residues long. CDR1 is DFQATT and CDR2 is SNEGSKA in the germline V gene (reference sequence). Trimming stripped 3 bases from V and 3 bases from J, with 17 bases between. DNA of the CDR3: TGCAGTGCTAGGCCGACAGGAGCTATGTACACTGAAGCTTTCTTT. Protein product: CSARPTGAMYTEAFF.

This clonotype turned up a few times. The V call is TRBV7-2, the J call TRBJ1-1; D not certain. This CDR3 has 15 residues. The ends were cut back, 5 bases at V and 6 bases at J, with 19 bases in the middle. CDR1 is SGHTA, CDR2 FQGNSA, per germline. This CDR3 reads CASSLRPQDGPEAFF. The CDR3 DNA reads as TGTGCCAGCAGCCTAAGGCCCCAGGACGGCCCTGAAGCTTTCTTT.

This clonotype came up a few times. The V call is TRBV20-1, the J call TRBJ2-7, with D perhaps matching TRBD2 (6 bases). The CDR3 runs 12 residues. Between the trimmed V and J ends, which lost 3 bases and 7 bases, there was a span of 13 bases. Germline CDR1 is DFQATT and CDR2 is SNEGSKA (reference sequence). The CDR3 DNA reads TGCAGTGCTAGGTCAGGGCGGGGAGAGCAGTACTTC. Translation gives CSARSGRGEQYF.